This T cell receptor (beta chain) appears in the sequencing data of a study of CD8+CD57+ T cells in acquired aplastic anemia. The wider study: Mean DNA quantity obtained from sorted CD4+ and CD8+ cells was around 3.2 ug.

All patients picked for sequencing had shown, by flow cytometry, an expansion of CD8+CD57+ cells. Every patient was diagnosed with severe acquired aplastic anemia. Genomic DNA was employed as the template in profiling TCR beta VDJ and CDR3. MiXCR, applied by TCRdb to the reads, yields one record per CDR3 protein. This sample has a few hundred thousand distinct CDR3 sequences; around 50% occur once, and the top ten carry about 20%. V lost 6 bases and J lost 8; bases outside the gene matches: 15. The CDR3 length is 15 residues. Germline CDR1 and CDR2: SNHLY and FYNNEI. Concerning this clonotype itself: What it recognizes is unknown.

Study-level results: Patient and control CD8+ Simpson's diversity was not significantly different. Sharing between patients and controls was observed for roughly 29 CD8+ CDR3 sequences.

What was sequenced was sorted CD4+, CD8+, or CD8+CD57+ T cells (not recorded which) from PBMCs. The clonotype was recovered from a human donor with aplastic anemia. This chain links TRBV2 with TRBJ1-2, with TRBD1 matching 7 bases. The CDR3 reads CASRGSGWQGGGYTF. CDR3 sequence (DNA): TGTGCCAGCAGGGGGTCCGGATGGCAGGGGGGCGGCTACACCTTC.